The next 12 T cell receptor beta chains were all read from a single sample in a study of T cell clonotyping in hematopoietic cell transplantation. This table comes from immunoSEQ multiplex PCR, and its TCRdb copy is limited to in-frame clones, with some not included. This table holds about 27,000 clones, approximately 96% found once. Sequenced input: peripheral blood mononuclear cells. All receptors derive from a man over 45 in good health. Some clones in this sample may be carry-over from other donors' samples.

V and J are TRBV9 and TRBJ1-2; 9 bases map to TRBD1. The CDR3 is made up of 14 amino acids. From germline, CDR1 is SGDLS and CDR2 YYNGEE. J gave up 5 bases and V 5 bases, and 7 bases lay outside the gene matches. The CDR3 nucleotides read TGTGCCAGCAGTGCCGGGACAGGGAGATATGGCTACACCTTC. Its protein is CASSAGTGRYGYTF.

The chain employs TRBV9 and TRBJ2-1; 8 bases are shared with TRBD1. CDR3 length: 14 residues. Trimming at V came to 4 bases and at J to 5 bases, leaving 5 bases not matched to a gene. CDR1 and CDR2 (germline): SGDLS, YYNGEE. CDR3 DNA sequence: TGTGCCAGCAGCTCGTCGACAGGGGACAATGAGCAGTTCTTC. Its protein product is CASSSSTGDNEQFF.

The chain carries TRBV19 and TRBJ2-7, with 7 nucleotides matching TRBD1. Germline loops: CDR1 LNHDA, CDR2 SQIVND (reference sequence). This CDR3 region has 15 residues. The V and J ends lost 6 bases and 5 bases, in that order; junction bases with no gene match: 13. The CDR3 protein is CASRSRQGVLDEQYF. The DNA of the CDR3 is TGTGCCAGTAGAAGCCGACAGGGCGTGCTAGACGAGCAGTACTTC. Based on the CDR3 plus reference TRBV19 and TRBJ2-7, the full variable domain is DGGITQSPKYLFRKEGQNVTLSCEQNLNHDAMYWYRQDPGQGLRLIYYSQIVNDFQKGDIAEGYSVSREKKESFPLTVTSAQKNPTAFYLCASRSRQGVLDEQYFGPGTRLTVT.

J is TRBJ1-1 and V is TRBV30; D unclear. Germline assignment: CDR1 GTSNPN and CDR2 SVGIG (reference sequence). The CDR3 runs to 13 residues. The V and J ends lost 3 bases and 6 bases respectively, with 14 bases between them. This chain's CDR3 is CAWRPLLRSEAFF. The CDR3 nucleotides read TGTGCCTGGAGGCCCCTTTTAAGGTCTGAAGCTTTCTTT.

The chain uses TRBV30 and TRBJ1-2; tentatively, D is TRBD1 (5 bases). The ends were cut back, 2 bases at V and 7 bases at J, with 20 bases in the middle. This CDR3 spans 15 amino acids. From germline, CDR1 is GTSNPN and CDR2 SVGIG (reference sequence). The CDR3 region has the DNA TGTGCCTGGAGTCGAAGGCCCGGGACTGCTCGTGGCTACACCTTC. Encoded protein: CAWSRRPGTARGYTF.

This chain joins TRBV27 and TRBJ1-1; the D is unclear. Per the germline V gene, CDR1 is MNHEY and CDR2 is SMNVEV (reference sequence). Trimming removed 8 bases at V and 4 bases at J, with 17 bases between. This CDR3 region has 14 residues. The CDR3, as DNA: TGTGCCAGCGCGCTAAACTCAGGTATCACTGAAGCTTTCTTT. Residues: CASALNSGITEAFF.

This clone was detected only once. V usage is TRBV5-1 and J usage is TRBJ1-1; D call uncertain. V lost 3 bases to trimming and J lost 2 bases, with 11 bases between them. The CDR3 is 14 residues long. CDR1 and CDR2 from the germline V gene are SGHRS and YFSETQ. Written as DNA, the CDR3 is TGCGCCAGCAGCTCCTCAGCGGGTAACACTGAAGCTTTCTTT. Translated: CASSSSAGNTEAFF. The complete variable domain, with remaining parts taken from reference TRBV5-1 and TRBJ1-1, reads KAGVTQTPRYLIKTRGQQVTLSCSPISGHRSVSWYQQTPGQGLQFLFEYFSETQRNKGNFPGRFSGRQFSNSRSEMNVSTLELGDSALYLCASSSSAGNTEAFFGQGTRLTVV.

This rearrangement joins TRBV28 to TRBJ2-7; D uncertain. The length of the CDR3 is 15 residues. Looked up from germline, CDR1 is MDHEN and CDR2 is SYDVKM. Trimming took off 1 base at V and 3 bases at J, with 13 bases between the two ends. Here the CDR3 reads CASSLSPAVGYEQYF. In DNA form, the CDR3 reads TGTGCCAGCAGTTTATCTCCCGCCGTGGGCTACGAGCAGTACTTC.

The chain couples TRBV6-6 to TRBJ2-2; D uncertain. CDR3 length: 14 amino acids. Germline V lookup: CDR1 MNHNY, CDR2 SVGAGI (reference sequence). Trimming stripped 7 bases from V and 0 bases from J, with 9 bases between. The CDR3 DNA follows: TGTGCCAGCAAAGTGCACTCGAACACCGGGGAGCTGTTTTTT. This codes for CASKVHSNTGELFF.

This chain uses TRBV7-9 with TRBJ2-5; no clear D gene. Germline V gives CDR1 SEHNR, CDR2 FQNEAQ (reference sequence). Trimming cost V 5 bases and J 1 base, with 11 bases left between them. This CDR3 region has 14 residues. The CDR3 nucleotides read TGTGCCAGCAGCCGCAGTTTGACCCAAGAGACCCAGTACTTC. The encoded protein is CASSRSLTQETQYF.

The CDR3 loop reads CASSLRGQGSNQPQHF. In DNA form, the CDR3 reads TGTGCCAGCAGCTTAAGGGGACAGGGGAGCAATCAGCCCCAGCATTTT. The rearrangement joins TRBV7-6 to TRBJ1-5, with 10 nucleotides matching TRBD1. The ends lost 2 bases at V and 1 base at J; junction bases unmatched: 2. Germline loops: CDR1 SGHVS, CDR2 FNYEAQ. CDR3 length: 16 amino acids.

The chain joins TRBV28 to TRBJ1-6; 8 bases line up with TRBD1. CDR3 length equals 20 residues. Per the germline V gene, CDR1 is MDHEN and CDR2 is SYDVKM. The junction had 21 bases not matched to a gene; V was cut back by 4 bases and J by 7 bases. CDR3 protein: CASSSNSGTGYFGRNSPLHF. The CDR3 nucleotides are TGTGCCAGCAGTTCTAATTCCGGGACAGGATATTTTGGTCGCAATTCACCCCTCCACTTT.